The clone carrying this T cell receptor beta chain appeared a single time. Its antigen is undetermined. The sample belongs to a study of regulatory T cells in long-lasting Graves disease. Study-wide background: Antithyroid drug intake by newly diagnosed Graves' patients had lasted under 3 months.

The sample's time point: newly diagnosed GD, antithyroid drugs for less than 3 months. Isolated PBMC RNA provided the starting material for the TCR library. The CDR3 is 14 amino acids. The ends lost 5 bases at V and 7 bases at J; junction bases unmatched: 3. The germline V gene encodes CDR1 SGHAT and CDR2 FQNNGV. HTBI primers from iRepertoire and Arm-PCR of CDR3 regions yielded the TCR beta libraries. TCRdb ran MiXCR on the multiplex PCR reads and lists one entry per CDR3 protein. There are roughly 560,000 distinct CDR3 sequences in the sample; about 12% occur only once, and roughly 9.3% lies in the top ten. Study-wide results and caveats: Public clonotype sharing was higher in persistent than newly diagnosed patients. Segments TRBV28, TRBJ1-2 and TRBJ2-5 showed preferential usage in persistent disease.

Another study also made use of these data, one on T cells in Graves' hyperthyroidism and ophthalmopathy.

This sequence originates from a woman aged 25-40 years with Graves disease. Sample: peripheral blood mononuclear cells (PBMCs), taken at new diagnosis, from a patient treated with antithyroid drugs. The chain couples TRBV11-2 to TRBJ2-4; 12 bases fit TRBD2. The CDR3 region is CASSPTSGRNIQYF. The CDR3, as DNA: TGTGCCAGCAGCCCAACTAGCGGGAGGAACATTCAGTACTTC. Complete variable domain (other parts from reference TRBV11-2 and TRBJ2-4): EAGVAQSPRYKIIEKRQSVAFWCNPISGHATLYWYQQILGQGPKLLIQFQNNGVVDDSQLPKDRFSAERLKGVDSTLKIQPAKLEDSAVYLCASSPTSGRNIQYFGAGTRLSVL.